The 14 T cell receptor beta chains below come from one sample, sequenced in a study of cytomegalovirus exposure and HLA in healthy donors. Primers included in the PCR were 60 Vbeta and 13 Jbeta primers. This table comes from immunoSEQ multiplex PCR, and its TCRdb copy is limited to in-frame clones, with some not included. Of 250,000 or so clones listed, approximately 91% are singletons. The specimen sequenced was PBMCs. Source of these receptors: a girl aged 2 to 10 in good health and CMV-seronegative.

This chain connects TRBV29-1 to TRBJ2-3; 7 bases match TRBD2. Germline V gene lookup returns CDR1 SQVTM and CDR2 ANQGSEA. The trim removed 6 bases at V and 2 bases at J, leaving 5 bases unmatched. The CDR3 is made up of 13 amino acids. This chain's CDR3 is CSVWTRHTDTQYF. The DNA for the CDR3 is TGCAGCGTGTGGACTAGACACACAGATACGCAGTATTTT.

The chain carries TRBV29-1 and TRBJ1-2; no clear D. There are 15 residues in the CDR3. The V end was cut by 5 bases, the J end by 0 bases, with 16 bases between. Germline CDR1 SQVTM, CDR2 ANQGSEA. The DNA of the CDR3 is TGCAGCGTTTCGGAGATGATACTCGCTAACTATGGCTACACCTTC. Translation gives CSVSEMILANYGYTF.

The chain links TRBV15 to TRBJ1-4, with TRBD1 as a possible D gene (5 bases). In germline, CDR1 is LNHNV, CDR2 YYDKDF (reference sequence). The CDR3 contains 14 residues. V shed 5 bases and J shed 0 bases, with 7 bases lying between them. CDR3 region: CATSPGPTNEKLFF. CDR3 bases: TGTGCCACCAGCCCAGGGCCAACTAATGAAAAACTGTTTTTT. Together with reference TRBV15 and TRBJ1-4, the CDR3 gives the full variable domain: DAMVIQNPRYQVTQFGKPVTLSCSQTLNHNVMYWYQQKSSQAPKLLFHYYDKDFNNEADTPDNFQSRRPNTSFCFLDIRSPGLGDTAMYLCATSPGPTNEKLFFGSGTQLSVL.

CDR3 region: CASSLFEGSYNSPLHF. CDR3 sequence (DNA): TGTGCCAGCAGCTTATTTGAGGGCTCCTATAATTCACCCCTCCACTTT. The chain recombines TRBV7-2 with TRBJ1-6, with D unclear. The germline V and J ends were trimmed by 2 bases and 0 bases, with 8 bases remaining between them. The CDR3 has 16 residues. CDR1 and CDR2 (germline): SGHTA, FQGNSA.

The rearrangement joins TRBV30 to TRBJ1-1; D is undetermined. The CDR3 length is 13 residues. Trimming pared 2 bases from V and 1 base from J, leaving 8 bases between. Germline V gene data show CDR1 as GTSNPN and CDR2 as SVGIG (reference sequence). The CDR3 nucleotides read TGTGCCTGGAGTCAGATCTCGAACACTGAAGCTTTCTTT. This codes for CAWSQISNTEAFF.

The V and J genes are TRBV29-1 and TRBJ2-7; 9 bases match TRBD1. The germline V gene has CDR1 SQVTM and CDR2 ANQGSEA. The CDR3 is made up of 13 amino acids. With V trimmed by 5 bases and J by 5 bases, 7 bases remained unmatched. The CDR3 region is CSVPGQGRNEQYF. CDR3 nucleotides: TGCAGCGTTCCGGGACAGGGTCGGAACGAGCAGTACTTC.

The genes are TRBV29-1 and TRBJ2-7; the match to TRBD1 covers 7 bases. V gave up 3 bases and J gave up 3 bases; unmatched junction bases: 2. CDR3 length: 12 amino acids. The germline gives CDR1 SQVTM, CDR2 ANQGSEA. CDR3 bases: TGCAGCGTTGACGGGGACAGCTACGAGCAGTACTTC. It encodes CSVDGDSYEQYF.

This sequence joins TRBV6-5 and TRBJ2-3, with D perhaps matching TRBD1 (8 bases). Germline loops: CDR1 MNHEY, CDR2 SVGAGI. The CDR3 is made up of 15 amino acids. Trimming pared 6 bases from V and 2 bases from J, leaving 15 bases between. The CDR3 nucleotides read TGTGCCAGCAGAGACAGGGGAGGGGACACAGATACGCAGTATTTT. Protein: CASRDRGGDTDTQYF.

The CDR3 here is CASLGTGQETQYF. CDR3 DNA sequence: TGTGCCAGCTTAGGAACAGGGCAAGAGACCCAGTACTTC. The chain joins TRBV2 to TRBJ2-5, with a tentative D call TRBD1 (6 bases). This CDR3 has 13 amino acids. Germline V CDR1 and CDR2: SNHLY, FYNNEI. V was clipped by 8 bases and J by 2 bases, with 12 bases between them.

The chain has TRBV20-1 and TRBJ2-5; possible D gene TRBD2, 6 bases. Germline CDR1 and CDR2: DFQATT and SNEGSKA (reference sequence). The CDR3 has 11 amino acids. In nucleotides, the CDR3 is TGCTCCTTCTGGGGGGAAGAGACCCAGTACTTC. Its protein is CSFWGEETQYF.

The CDR3 sequence is CASSTRPGQGSEKLFF. The CDR3 coding sequence is TGTGCCAGCAGCACCAGGCCGGGACAGGGGAGCGAAAAACTGTTTTTT. The chain employs TRBV7-9 and TRBJ1-4; 10 positions agree with TRBD1. This CDR3 spans 16 amino acids. Looked up from germline, CDR1 is SEHNR and CDR2 is FQNEAQ (reference sequence). With 5 bases clipped from V and 8 bases from J, the junction kept 11 bases outside the gene matches. Full variable domain (rest looked up from reference TRBV7-9 and TRBJ1-4): DTGVSQNPRHKITKRGQNVTFRCDPISEHNRLYWYRQTLGQGPEFLTYFQNEAQLEKSRLLSDRFSAERPKGSFSTLEIQRTEQGDSAMYLCASSTRPGQGSEKLFFGSGTQLSVL.

The gene calls are TRBV11-1 and TRBJ2-5, with D unresolved. Deletions cut 5 bases from V and 5 bases from J, with 18 bases between. The CDR3 has 15 amino acids. The germline CDR1 and CDR2 sequences are SGHAT and FQDESV (reference sequence). DNA of the CDR3: TGTGCCAGCAGCCTGCAGGTAACCGGCCAGGAGACCCAGTACTTC. Encoded protein: CASSLQVTGQETQYF.

The rearrangement uses TRBV6-5 and TRBJ1-2; a possible D gene is TRBD1 (5 bases). The CDR3 has 14 residues. V was clipped by 2 bases and J by 2 bases, with 9 bases between them. In germline, CDR1 is MNHEY, CDR2 SVGAGI. CDR3 DNA sequence: TGTGCCAGCAGTTACAGACAGAGAAACTATGGCTACACCTTC. Translated: CASSYRQRNYGYTF.

J is TRBJ1-2 and V is TRBV11-2, with D uncertain. Trimming stripped 5 bases from V and 2 bases from J, with 9 bases between. Germline V gene sequence: CDR1 SGHAT, CDR2 FQNNGV. The CDR3 is 13 residues long. The chain's CDR3 is CASSVRVNYGYTF. CDR3 DNA sequence: TGTGCCAGCAGCGTGAGGGTGAACTATGGCTACACCTTC.